The 11 T cell receptor beta chains in this list originate from one sample, sequenced in a study of blood T cells in healthy people across ages. It was with a sample-barcoded 5' primer and a J-beta primer mix that a second PCR of roughly 6 to 11 cycles was run. A single record per CDR3 protein comes from TCRdb applying MiXCR to the 5' RACE reads. Of roughly 800,000 distinct CDR3 sequences listed, 58% are singletons. Source material: blood. The origin of the receptors is a man aged 25-45 years in good health.

This rearrangement joins TRBV7-2 to TRBJ2-3; 11 bases line up with TRBD2. Germline trimming cut 6 bases from V and 1 base from J; bases unmatched to any gene: 6. CDR3 length: 16 amino acids. CDR1 and CDR2 from the germline V gene are SGHTA and FQGNSA. CDR3 coding DNA: TGTGCCAGCAGACCCGGGACTAGCGGTGGCACAGATACGCAGTATTTT. This translates into CASRPGTSGGTDTQYF. The whole variable domain, filled in from reference TRBV7-2 and TRBJ2-3, reads GAGVSQSPSNKVTEKGKDVELRCDPISGHTALYWYRQSLGQGLEFLIYFQGNSAPDKSGLPSDRFSAERTGGSVSTLTIQRTQQEDSAVYLCASRPGTSGGTDTQYFGPGTRLTVL.

This clonotype came up once. This sequence joins TRBV7-2 and TRBJ2-3; 8 nucleotides agree with TRBD2. The CDR3 totals 19 residues. With V trimmed by 1 base and J by 0 bases, 12 bases remained unmatched. In germline, CDR1 is SGHTA, CDR2 FQGNSA. In DNA, the CDR3 is TGTGCCAGCAGCTTAGTCTTCGGCGTTGGCGGGAGGAGCACAGATACGCAGTATTTT. Encoded protein: CASSLVFGVGGRSTDTQYF.

The rearrangement uses TRBV24-1 and TRBJ2-3, with TRBD2 matching 8 bases. V shed 9 bases and J 6 bases; nucleotides not matched to a gene: 7. CDR1 is KGHDR, CDR2 SFDVKD, per germline. This CDR3 has 13 residues. The CDR3 sequence is CATQSGGGDTQYF. CDR3 coding DNA: TGTGCCACCCAGAGCGGGGGAGGGGATACGCAGTATTTT.

The chain couples TRBV29-1 to TRBJ2-5, with TRBD2 matching over 8 bases. Germline V gene sequence: CDR1 SQVTM, CDR2 ANQGSEA. The CDR3 has 13 residues. The junction had 9 bases not matched to a gene; V was cut back by 7 bases and J by 5 bases. The CDR3 here is CSAGTSEAETQYF. The CDR3 bases are TGCAGCGCCGGGACTAGTGAGGCCGAGACCCAGTACTTC.

V usage is TRBV6-2 or TRBV6-3 and J usage is TRBJ2-5; 12 nucleotides match TRBD2. This CDR3 has 14 residues. CDR1 MNHEY and CDR2 SVGEGT come from the germline V gene. Trimming cost V 7 bases and J 5 bases; bases outside gene matches: 5. The CDR3 DNA sequence: TGTGCCAGCACCAGGACTAGCGGGACGGAGACCCAGTACTTC. It specifies CASTRTSGTETQYF.

The CDR3 DNA is TGTGCCAGCAGTTTAAAGGGACAGGGCGTAAGGACCCAGTACTTC. Translated, it gives CASSLKGQGVRTQYF. V gene TRBV27 combines with J gene TRBJ2-7, with 9 bases that match TRBD1. The J call is uncertain, as TRBJ2-5 better fits the DNA end. The CDR3 is 15 residues long. Germline loops: CDR1 MNHEY, CDR2 SMNVEV (reference sequence).

The V and J genes are TRBV20-1 and TRBJ1-2, with 10 bases matching TRBD1. V lost 5 bases and J lost 8; bases outside the gene matches: 5. The length of the CDR3 is 12 residues. Germline V CDR1 and CDR2: DFQATT, SNEGSKA (reference sequence). The CDR3 DNA follows: TGCAGTGCTGGGACAGGGGCATCGGGCTACACCTTC. Residues: CSAGTGASGYTF.

The CDR3 protein is CASRSSFPGYTF. CDR3 coding DNA: TGTGCCAGCAGGAGCTCCTTTCCTGGCTACACCTTC. This chain joins TRBV6-1 and TRBJ1-2; D remains unclear. V was trimmed by 6 bases and J by 7 bases, leaving 12 bases between them. Looked up from germline, CDR1 is MNHNS and CDR2 is SASEGT. The CDR3 is made up of 12 amino acids.

This chain joins TRBV4-3 and TRBJ2-7; D assignment may be TRBD1 or TRBD2 (5 bases each). CDR3 length: 16 amino acids. The V and J ends lost 6 bases and 3 bases respectively, with 21 bases between them. Germline V gene data show CDR1 as LGHNA and CDR2 as YSLEER. Written as DNA, the CDR3 is TGCGCCAGCAGTTTGGGGGTCAGCAGCGAGGACTACGAGCAGTACTTC. Its protein product is CASSLGVSSEDYEQYF.

The V and J genes are TRBV6-6 and TRBJ1-2, with no clear D. The CDR3 sequence is 12 residues long. Germline V CDR1 and CDR2: MNHNY, SVGAGI (reference sequence). V gave up 2 bases and J gave up 8 bases, with 9 bases separating them. CDR3 region: CASSYERSGYTF. The CDR3 DNA reads as TGTGCCAGCAGTTACGAACGATCGGGCTACACCTTC.

The chain couples TRBV11-1 to TRBJ2-1; TRBD2 agrees at 8 bases. V was pared by 3 bases and J by 12 bases, with 13 bases of the junction left unmatched. The CDR3 consists of 15 residues. Per the germline V gene, CDR1 is SGHAT and CDR2 is FQDESV (reference sequence). CDR3 protein: CASSFEKRESVVQFF. DNA for the CDR3: TGTGCCAGCAGCTTTGAAAAGCGGGAGAGTGTCGTGCAGTTCTTC.